A selection of T cell receptor beta chains follows, all from one sample in a study of T cell repertoires in aging, cancer and after chemotherapy. TCRdb fed the multiplex PCR reads into MiXCR, producing one record per CDR3 protein. In the table there are 5,500 to 7,000 distinct CDR3 sequences, around 32% of which are singletons. The sequencing input was blood. These receptors came from a human donor with a blood cancer. The CDR3 runs from the conserved cysteine through the conserved F or W. The order of the fields is V gene, clone size, CDR3 length, D gene, J gene, CDR3 protein, CDR3 DNA. D genes are given only for firm matches. Clone size is stated in some rows and not others, as once, few, many or a class when expanded.

>TRBV13|.|13|.|TRBJ1-1
CASSVRGNTEAFF
TGTGCCAGCAGCGTCCGGGGGAACACTGAAGCTTTCTTT
>TRBV5-4|.|18|TRBD2|TRBJ2-1
CASRNGAGGLSSYNEQFF
TGTGCCAGCAGAAATGGAGCGGGAGGTTTAAGCTCCTACAATGAGCAGTTCTTC
>TRBV20-1|.|17|TRBD2|TRBJ2-2
CSARGWGSGSFTGELFF
TGCAGTGCTAGAGGGTGGGGCAGCGGGAGCTTTACCGGGGAGCTGTTTTTT
>TRBV6-5|once|15|TRBD1|TRBJ2-7
CASTTFRTGKNEQYF
TGTGCCAGCACCACCTTCCGGACAGGGAAAAACGAGCAGTACTTC
>TRBV6-2/TRBV6-3|medium-sized|12|.|TRBJ1-2
CASSYNNYGYTF
TGTGCCAGCAGTTACAACAACTATGGCTACACCTTC
>TRBV30|.|15|TRBD1|TRBJ1-5
CAWSNKDRALGPQHF
TGTGCCTGGAGTAATAAGGACAGGGCCCTGGGGCCCCAGCATTTT
>TRBV21-1|.|13|.|TRBJ2-2
CASSKAAPRRLFF
TGTGCCAGCAGCAAAGCGGCCCCCCGTAGGCTGTTTTTT
>TRBV7-9|.|14|TRBD1|TRBJ1-5
CASSHGTVFQPQHF
TGTGCCAGCAGCCACGGGACAGTATTTCAGCCCCAGCATTTT
>TRBV20-1|.|15|TRBD2|TRBJ2-3
CSALTRAGGPDTQYF
TGCAGTGCCCTAACGAGGGCGGGAGGGCCAGATACGCAGTATTTT
>TRBV6-1|medium-sized|13|.|TRBJ1-5
CATDTYSNQPQHF
TGTGCCACGGACACCTATAGCAATCAGCCCCAGCATTTT
>TRBV6-5|medium-sized|14|TRBD2|TRBJ2-1
CASSYGTSGTEQFF
TGTGCCAGCAGTTACGGGACTAGCGGGACTGAGCAGTTCTTC
>TRBV6-1|.|15|TRBD1|TRBJ1-1
CASSEPGRGVTEAFF
TGTGCCAGCAGTGAACCGGGCAGGGGGGTCACTGAAGCTTTCTTT
>TRBV7-9|.|12|.|TRBJ1-1
CASSLSNREAFF
TGTGCCAGCAGCTTATCTAACAGAGAAGCTTTCTTT
>TRBV24-1|medium-sized|15|.|TRBJ2-1
CATSDFGTRFNEQFF
TGTGCCACCAGTGATTTCGGGACTCGCTTCAATGAGCAGTTCTTC
>TRBV20-1|medium-sized|14|.|TRBJ2-1
CSAPGQVASDEQFF
TGCAGTGCCCCCGGACAGGTTGCTAGCGATGAGCAGTTCTTC
>TRBV5-1|.|15|TRBD2|TRBJ2-7
CGSSPGSGSFNEQYF
TGCGGCAGCAGCCCTGGTAGCGGGAGTTTCAACGAGCAGTACTTC
>TRBV12-3/TRBV12-4|.|13|.|TRBJ2-7
CASSPTNRYEQYF
TGTGCCAGCAGCCCTACCAACCGTTACGAGCAGTACTTC
>TRBV7-2|.|14|.|TRBJ2-3
CASSLASREDTQYF
TGTGCCAGCAGCTTAGCGTCCCGGGAAGATACGCAGTATTTT
>TRBV18|few|13|TRBD1|TRBJ1-1
CASSGQANTEAFF
TGTGCCAGCTCGGGACAGGCGAACACTGAAGCTTTCTTT
>TRBV20-1|.|15|.|TRBJ1-1
CSARDRRRGHTEAFF
TGCAGTGCTAGAGATCGGCGGCGGGGCCACACTGAAGCTTTCTTT
>TRBV29-1|medium-sized|11|.|TRBJ2-7
CSVAPGDEQYF
TGCAGCGTTGCGCCCGGGGACGAGCAGTACTTC
>TRBV7-2|.|17|.|TRBJ2-3
CASSLAYFSRWTDTQYF
TGTGCCAGCAGTCTAGCTTACTTCTCAAGATGGACAGATACGCAGTATTTT
>TRBV6-1|few|13|.|TRBJ1-6
CASSEAESAPLHF
TGTGCCAGCAGTGAAGCCGAGTCCGCACCCCTCCACTTT
>TRBV21-1|.|15|.|TRBJ2-1
CASIQTSGPYNEQFF
TGTGCCAGCATCCAGACTAGCGGGCCCTACAATGAGCAGTTCTTC
>TRBV6-1|.|15|.|TRBJ2-7
CASSEGQEAIYEHYF
TGTGCCAGCAGTGAAGGCCAGGAGGCTATCTACGAGCACTACTTC
>TRBV5-1|few|12|TRBD1|TRBJ2-7
CASSLQGWEQYF
TGCGCCAGCAGCTTACAGGGGTGGGAGCAGTACTTC
>TRBV5-1|once|17|TRBD1|TRBJ2-4
CASRHVFRDSPKNIQYF
TGCGCCAGCAGGCACGTTTTCCGGGACAGTCCCAAAAACATTCAGTACTTC
>TRBV18|medium-sized|14|.|TRBJ2-7
CASSPSAGRNEQYF
TGTGCCAGCTCACCATCGGCAGGGCGGAACGAGCAGTACTTC
>TRBV7-2|few|19|.|TRBJ2-3
CASSLKASVGRESTDTQYF
TGTGCCAGCAGTTTAAAAGCCTCGGTCGGTCGGGAATCCACAGATACGCAGTATTTT
>TRBV10-1|.|15|.|TRBJ2-3
CASSESRAYGDTQYF
TGCGCCAGCAGTGAGTCAAGGGCGTACGGAGATACGCAGTATTTT
>TRBV14|few|12|.|TRBJ2-7
CASSQVPWEQYF
TGTGCCAGCAGCCAAGTACCGTGGGAGCAGTACTTC
>TRBV6-5|medium-sized|14|.|TRBJ2-3
CASSYSNLPDTQYF
TGTGCCAGCAGTTACTCGAATCTCCCCGATACGCAGTATTTT
>TRBV4-1|.|15|.|TRBJ2-7
CASSQVRDTPYEQYF
TGCGCCAGCAGCCAAGTACGGGACACCCCCTACGAGCAGTACTTC
>TRBV5-5|once|15|.|TRBJ2-1
CASSLDEGGYNEQFF
TGCGCCAGCAGCTTGGATGAGGGAGGCTACAATGAGCAGTTCTTC
>TRBV4-2|.|11|.|TRBJ2-2
CAMVGSGELFF
TGTGCGATGGTAGGCAGCGGGGAGCTGTTTTTT
>TRBV7-9|medium-sized|12|TRBD2|TRBJ2-7
CASRSGGAEQYF
TGTGCCAGCAGGTCGGGGGGGGCCGAGCAGTACTTC
>TRBV27|few|14|.|TRBJ2-7
CASSLEPGPYEQYF
TGTGCCAGCAGTTTAGAGCCAGGTCCCTACGAGCAGTACTTC
>TRBV29-1|medium-sized|14|TRBD1|TRBJ2-3
CSVQPQGAPDTQYF
TGCAGCGTCCAGCCCCAGGGGGCCCCAGATACGCAGTATTTT
>TRBV20-1|few|14|TRBD2|TRBJ2-1
CSAGTSGRYNEQFF
TGCAGTGCCGGGACTAGCGGGAGGTACAATGAGCAGTTCTTC
>TRBV6-2/TRBV6-3|.|18|TRBD1|TRBJ1-2
CASSPSTSRDRGFYGYTF
TGTGCCAGCAGTCCTTCGACTTCCCGGGACAGGGGCTTCTATGGCTACACCTTC
>TRBV29-1|.|12|.|TRBJ2-5
CSVEGGGENQCF
TGCAGCGTAGAGGGGGGTGGAGAGAACCAGTGCTTC
>TRBV13|.|13|.|TRBJ2-7
CASSMNTPYEQYF
TGTGCCAGCAGCATGAACACCCCCTACGAGCAGTACTTC
>TRBV7-2|few|16|TRBD2|TRBJ2-1
CASSLARLAGGNEQFF
TGTGCCAGCAGCTTAGCGAGACTAGCGGGAGGCAATGAGCAGTTCTTC